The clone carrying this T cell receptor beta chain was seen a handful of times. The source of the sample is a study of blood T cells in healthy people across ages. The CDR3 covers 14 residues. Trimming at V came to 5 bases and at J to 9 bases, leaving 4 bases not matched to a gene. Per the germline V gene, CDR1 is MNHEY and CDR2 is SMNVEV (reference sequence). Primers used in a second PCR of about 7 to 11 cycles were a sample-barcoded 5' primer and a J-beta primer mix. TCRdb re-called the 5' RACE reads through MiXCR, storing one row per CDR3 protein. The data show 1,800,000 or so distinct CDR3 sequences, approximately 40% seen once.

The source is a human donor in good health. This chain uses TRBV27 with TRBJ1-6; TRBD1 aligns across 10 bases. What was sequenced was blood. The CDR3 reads CASSLRDRGSPLHF. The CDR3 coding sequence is TGTGCCAGCAGTCTTCGGGACAGGGGTTCACCCCTCCACTTT.